This T cell receptor (beta chain) is drawn from a study of shared clonotypes between healthy human individuals. Turning to the study itself: With ages of 18 to 49, the donors were a couple of women and a few men.

This clone has a single count. The antigen remains unidentified. General observations from the study: Non-shared clonotypes displayed generation probabilities falling below those of clonotypes present in all four donors.

Germline V gene data show CDR1 as LGHNT and CDR2 as FRNRAP. Deletions cut 5 bases from V and 7 bases from J, with 8 bases between. The CDR3 contains 12 residues. Replicate PCRs from sorted subsets contained roughly 190 ng DNA, which is around 30,000 T cell genomes. Measured with immunoSEQ multiplex PCR; TCRdb has only the in-frame clones, and not every one. The data show millions of clones, 90% to 95% seen once. V usage is TRBV12-5 and J usage is TRBJ2-2, with D unresolved. The TCR was taken from a man aged 18 to 30 in good health. The sequencing input was naive CD4+ T cells sorted from blood. Specified subset: CD45RA+ positively selected. CDR3 nucleotide sequence: TGTGCTAGTGGTCAAGGGCTCGGGGAGCTGTTTTTT. This sequence encodes CASGQGLGELFF.